This T cell receptor beta chain was profiled in a study of human T cells and chemical hapten exposure (dated by TCRdb to the early 2020s). Concerning the study at large: For sensitization, 2% DPC in acetone was applied to a 2 cm by 2 cm area of upper inner arm skin. Weekly therapeutic DPC doses were additionally applied to the scalp of patients throughout the roughly 23-week study period. Peripheral blood TCR repertoire changes were tracked in vivo in alopecia patients during primary and secondary sensitization to the hapten diphenylcyclopropenone (DPC). Blood samples were taken from patients before sensitization (week 0) and then at 2, 6 and about 24 weeks after DPC sensitization. Alopecia areata with under or over 50% scalp involvement, alopecia totalis and alopecia universalis were represented in the patient cohort, which was mostly female. Some 29 alopecia patients gave blood for TCR sequencing at one to four time points (pre-sensitization, 2, 6 and 24 weeks). Libraries were pooled for sequencing, and variation in per-sample TCR yields was attributed mainly to small differences in library volumes within the pool. Patch tests used Finn chambers with 0.01% DPC on the upper back, scored after 6 days by International Contact Dermatitis Research Group standards.

Library preparation was by RACE. Sequencing used a NextSeq 500. During library preparation, unique molecular identifiers were attached to individual cDNA molecules so that TCRs could be counted quantitatively and reproducibly. Each blood RNA sample was used to sequence both TCR alpha and TCR beta chains. As for the original processing: A median of roughly 98,000 TCRs per sample was observed, with a range of about 20,000 to 750,000. V, J and CDR3 annotation of the TCR reads was carried out using the Decombinator software suite. For PS versus PT1 abundance plots, all samples were subsampled to the same number of TCRs (28,000). Expanded TCRs were defined as absent before sensitization and observed at least eight times at the 2-week time point. Using fastp trimming at Q25 and MiXCR clonotype assembly, TCRdb reanalyzed the public sequencing data and kept in-frame beta chains. Identical CDR3 protein sequences are pooled into one entry, listed with their most common genes and DNA. The V and J calls and clone size come from TCRdb's table, not from the authors' own analysis. The sample table contains about 70,000 distinct CDR3 sequences; only one count was recorded for roughly 9.7% of them. 4% to 6% of the sample rests with the top ten.

Results the study describes overall, beyond this receptor: Compared with pre-sensitization or healthy control sets, expanded TCRs formed significantly more large CDR3 similarity clusters, which is consistent with antigen-driven responses. Alopecia, a presumed autoimmune disease, was present in all patients, so the immune response of the patients might differ from that of healthy individuals. No change with DPC sensitization was found in the number of TCRs above 1 in 1000 frequency, and no evidence of global repertoire structure alterations was found. A positive correlation was found between the number of PT1 expanded TCRs and patch test score, with significance reached at thresholds 8, 16 and 32 but not 4. Repeated subsampling changed both the strength of the expansion versus patch-test correlation and the threshold at which the correlation became significant.

V drops 7 bases and J drops 1 base, leaving 17 bases in between. There are 14 amino acids in the CDR3, from cysteine to phenylalanine inclusive. CDR3 DNA only is kept here, 42 bases in frame from base 1. CDR1 is given as GTSNPN and CDR2 as SVGIG, both from the germline V gene (reference sequence). This clonotype was seen a few times. Its antigen remains unidentified. The record has no base qualities; no much larger clone is one base away. Per the publication, the time point label means: pre-sensitization, week 0. This specimen's treatment or condition label, interpreted: therapeutic diphenylcyclopropenone sensitization with weekly scalp DPC. Blood at each patch-test visit was drawn before the patch test was applied. Patients were eligible if aged 18 to 70, diagnosed with alopecia and judged suitable for DPC therapy, and pregnant patients were excluded. Unfractionated whole blood was collected in Tempus Blood RNA tubes, and total RNA was extracted from that blood.

The chain joins TRBV30 to TRBJ2-7, with the D gene uncertain. The TCR sequence derives from a woman between 50 and 59 years old with alopecia areata. Some clones in this sample may be carry-over from other donors' samples. This specimen consisted of whole blood, obtained in connection with sensitization to the hapten diphenylcyclopropenone (DPC). The nucleotide sequence is TGTGCCTCCTCCCCTGAAGCCAAATCCTACGAGCAGTACTTC. Protein translation: CASSPEAKSYEQYF.